A selection of T cell receptor beta chains follows, all from one sample in a study of blood T cell repertoires in COVID-19. Method: immunoSEQ multiplex PCR; TCRdb's copy keeps in-frame clones and lacks some. The sample has over 75,000 clones; roughly nine tenths are singletons. The specimen sequenced was peripheral blood. The receptors were gathered from an elderly woman with active COVID-19. The conserved cysteine and the conserved F or W are not part of the CDR3 here.

12	TRBV18	TRBJ1-3	ASSPSDSGNTIY
12	TRBV19	TRBJ2-1	ASSIEGGYNEQF
14	TRBV11-3	TRBJ2-4	ASSPSPQWPKNIQY
11	TRBV6-2/TRBV6-3	TRBJ2-3	ASSQGGTDTQY
12	TRBV5-4	TRBJ2-7	ASSLRTGIPEQY
12	TRBV6-1	TRBJ2-7	ASSEGQGGYEQY
11	TRBV12-3/TRBV12-4	TRBJ1-3	ASSLGQINTIY
10	TRBV24-1	TRBJ2-7	ATSAGEFKQY
13	TRBV18	TRBJ2-2	ASSTSGSGTGELF
8	TRBV29-1	TRBJ1-2	SVSSYGYT
13	TRBV27	TRBJ1-3	ASRPTGSSGNTIY
13	TRBV15	TRBJ1-3	ATSRGRVGGNTIY
13	TRBV7-7	TRBJ2-3	ASSLSGGSTDTQY
13	TRBV6-2/TRBV6-3	TRBJ2-2	ASSRGGFTTGELF
11	TRBV5-1	TRBJ1-2	ASREDLRYGYT
12	TRBV29-1	TRBJ2-3	SVGVATSTDTQY
17	TRBV18	TRBJ2-1	ASSPNGLAGRSSYNEQF
13	TRBV7-3	TRBJ2-7	ASSLSSGSSYEQY
13	TRBV19	TRBJ1-3	ASTRQSPAGNTIY
12	TRBV5-1	TRBJ2-7	ASSLSGALYEQY
16	TRBV4-2	TRBJ1-1	ASSQEGRGQKGNTEAF
12	TRBV6-2/TRBV6-3	TRBJ2-7	ASSYAAGPAEQY
12	TRBV19	TRBJ1-5	ASRLQGADQPQH
12	TRBV27	TRBJ2-7	ASRWTSGSDEQY
15	TRBV28	TRBJ2-1	ASSFSGTASGSGEQF
12	TRBV6-5	TRBJ2-5	ASRPRDSGETQY
16	TRBV4-1	TRBJ2-1	ASSQDVGVSGSRNEQF